This T cell receptor beta chain originates from a study of T cell repertoires in cytomegalovirus infection. The study's findings and limits: Ex vivo responses were dominated by HLA-C-restricted CMV-specific TCR beta clonotypes. CMV carriers having the relevant HLA were flagged by cumulative public TCR beta family frequency.

As to this clonotype: What it recognizes is unknown.

V was clipped by 4 bases and J by 6 bases, with 11 bases between them. Germline assignment: CDR1 MDHEN and CDR2 SYDVKM. This CDR3 comprises 13 residues. TCRdb reanalysed the reads using MiXCR and keeps one entry per CDR3 protein. The sample has 830,000 or so distinct CDR3 sequences, approximately 32% seen once. The sequenced sample was cultured CD8+ T cells from PBMCs, obtained from culture after CMV antigen stimulation. The TCR originated in a human donor in good health (CMV status not recorded). Some clones in this sample may be carry-over from other donors' samples. J is TRBJ2-3 and V is TRBV28, with D possibly TRBD1 on 5 matching bases. CDR3 residues: CASSSETVDTQYF. The DNA for the CDR3 is TGTGCCAGCAGTTCCGAGACAGTTGATACGCAGTATTTT.